Listed below are T cell receptor beta chains from one sample, sequenced in a study of T cells in localized non-small cell lung cancer. Generated by immunoSEQ multiplex PCR, the TCRdb table keeps only in-frame clones and is missing some. The table records 45,000 or so clones, around 86% of them present only once. The sample here was peripheral blood mononuclear cells, taken before any cancer treatment. All receptors derive from a man between 40 and 70 years old with stage III lung adenocarcinoma. Both conserved end residues are part of each CDR3. The D gene is left open where the match is weak. The size of a clone is reported for some rows only, either as once, few or many, or as a class for expanded clones.

d_call: TRBD1; clone_size: NA; v_call: TRBV11-2; j_call: TRBJ1-1; cdr3_aa: CASSSPGQGYLNTEAFF; cdr3_nt: TGTGCCAGCAGCTCACCGGGACAGGGTTACCTGAACACTGAAGCTTTCTTT
d_call: NA; clone_size: NA; v_call: TRBV6-6; j_call: TRBJ2-6; cdr3_aa: CASSRGSGANVLTF; cdr3_nt: TGTGCCAGCAGCCGGGGTTCCGGGGCCAACGTCCTGACTTTC
d_call: NA; clone_size: NA; v_call: TRBV11-2; j_call: TRBJ2-3; cdr3_aa: CASSSRQDAMDTQYF; cdr3_nt: TGTGCCAGCAGCTCAAGACAGGACGCTATGGATACGCAGTATTTT
d_call: NA; clone_size: NA; v_call: TRBV27; j_call: TRBJ2-7; cdr3_aa: CASSSPPDGVYEQYF; cdr3_nt: TGTGCCAGCAGTTCCCCTCCGGACGGTGTGTACGAGCAGTACTTC
d_call: NA; clone_size: NA; v_call: TRBV13; j_call: TRBJ2-5; cdr3_aa: CASSELQETQYF; cdr3_nt: TGTGCCAGCAGCGAGCTGCAAGAGACCCAGTACTTC
d_call: TRBD2; clone_size: NA; v_call: TRBV5-4; j_call: TRBJ2-3; cdr3_aa: CASSSAYGGANTQYF; cdr3_nt: TGTGCCAGCAGCTCCGCCTACGGGGGGGCGAATACGCAGTATTTT
d_call: NA; clone_size: NA; v_call: TRBV11-3; j_call: TRBJ2-2; cdr3_aa: CASSFLLGELFF; cdr3_nt: TGTGCCAGCAGCTTCCTCCTCGGGGAGCTGTTTTTT
d_call: NA; clone_size: NA; v_call: TRBV6-5; j_call: TRBJ2-3; cdr3_aa: CASSEGMGDTQYF; cdr3_nt: TGTGCCAGCAGTGAGGGAATGGGAGATACGCAGTATTTT
d_call: TRBD2; clone_size: NA; v_call: TRBV19; j_call: TRBJ2-7; cdr3_aa: CASSLGGYTYEQYF; cdr3_nt: TGTGCCAGTAGTTTGGGAGGGTATACCTACGAGCAGTACTTC
d_call: NA; clone_size: NA; v_call: TRBV29-1; j_call: TRBJ2-3; cdr3_aa: CSVDSQEFTDTQYF; cdr3_nt: TGCAGCGTTGACTCCCAGGAGTTCACAGATACGCAGTATTTT
d_call: NA; clone_size: NA; v_call: TRBV7-6; j_call: TRBJ2-6; cdr3_aa: CASSQSRGLSSGANVLTF; cdr3_nt: TGTGCCAGCAGCCAATCGCGGGGTCTCAGCTCTGGGGCCAACGTCCTGACTTTC
d_call: NA; clone_size: NA; v_call: TRBV30; j_call: TRBJ2-7; cdr3_aa: CAWSRDTYEQYF; cdr3_nt: TGTGCCTGGAGCCGGGACACCTACGAGCAGTACTTC
d_call: NA; clone_size: NA; v_call: TRBV6-4; j_call: TRBJ2-2; cdr3_aa: CASSDQDTGELFF; cdr3_nt: TGTGCCAGCAGTGACCAGGACACCGGGGAGCTGTTTTTT
d_call: TRBD2; clone_size: NA; v_call: TRBV5-1; j_call: TRBJ2-3; cdr3_aa: CASSTGTSGGKDTQYF; cdr3_nt: TGCGCCAGCAGCACTGGGACTAGCGGGGGGAAAGATACGCAGTATTTT
d_call: TRBD2; clone_size: NA; v_call: TRBV11-1; j_call: TRBJ2-7; cdr3_aa: CASSLGAGGSYEQYF; cdr3_nt: TGTGCCAGCAGCTTAGGGGCGGGGGGCTCGTACGAGCAGTACTTC
d_call: NA; clone_size: NA; v_call: TRBV27; j_call: TRBJ2-2; cdr3_aa: CASSFGWNTGELFF; cdr3_nt: TGTGCCAGCAGTTTCGGTTGGAACACCGGGGAGCTGTTTTTT
d_call: NA; clone_size: NA; v_call: TRBV29-1; j_call: TRBJ2-5; cdr3_aa: CSVGRAVSLETQYF; cdr3_nt: TGCAGCGTTGGAAGGGCGGTGAGCTTAGAGACCCAGTACTTC
d_call: NA; clone_size: once; v_call: TRBV5-6; j_call: TRBJ2-6; cdr3_aa: CASSLETGANVLTF; cdr3_nt: TGTGCCAGCAGCTTGGAAACTGGGGCCAACGTCCTGACTTTC
d_call: NA; clone_size: NA; v_call: TRBV2; j_call: TRBJ2-7; cdr3_aa: CASIEGGGREQYF; cdr3_nt: TGTGCCAGCATTGAAGGAGGGGGTCGCGAGCAGTACTTC
d_call: NA; clone_size: NA; v_call: TRBV5-8; j_call: TRBJ1-3; cdr3_aa: CASKSLIGTGNTIYF; cdr3_nt: TGTGCCAGTAAATCCCTTATTGGTACTGGAAACACCATATATTTT
d_call: NA; clone_size: NA; v_call: TRBV11-2; j_call: TRBJ2-1; cdr3_aa: CATSPVTGSYNEQFF; cdr3_nt: TGTGCCACCTCACCCGTCACTGGCTCCTACAATGAGCAGTTCTTC
d_call: NA; clone_size: NA; v_call: TRBV6-1; j_call: TRBJ2-3; cdr3_aa: CASSELPGGGALTDTQYF; cdr3_nt: TGTGCCAGCAGTGAGCTCCCGGGTGGGGGGGCCCTCACAGATACGCAGTATTTT
d_call: NA; clone_size: NA; v_call: TRBV11-2; j_call: TRBJ2-7; cdr3_aa: CASSLGHRESYEQYF; cdr3_nt: TGTGCCAGCAGCTTAGGGCACAGGGAGTCCTACGAGCAGTACTTC
d_call: NA; clone_size: NA; v_call: TRBV7-2; j_call: TRBJ2-5; cdr3_aa: CASSLKETQYF; cdr3_nt: TGTGCCAGCAGCTTAAAAGAGACCCAGTACTTC
d_call: TRBD1; clone_size: NA; v_call: TRBV5-1; j_call: TRBJ1-5; cdr3_aa: CASSFTGDQPQHF; cdr3_nt: TGCGCCAGCAGCTTCACAGGGGATCAGCCCCAGCATTTT
d_call: NA; clone_size: once; v_call: TRBV27; j_call: TRBJ2-7; cdr3_aa: CASSLSPPRAGGTYEQYF; cdr3_nt: TGTGCCAGCAGTTTAAGCCCACCTCGCGCAGGGGGGACCTACGAGCAGTACTTC
d_call: TRBD2; clone_size: NA; v_call: TRBV5-6; j_call: TRBJ2-3; cdr3_aa: CASSYRFASGSPSTDTQYF; cdr3_nt: TGTGCCAGCAGCTACCGATTTGCTAGCGGGAGTCCTAGCACAGATACGCAGTATTTT
d_call: NA; clone_size: NA; v_call: TRBV6-6; j_call: TRBJ1-1; cdr3_aa: CASSYSTGPEAFF; cdr3_nt: TGTGCCAGCAGTTACTCAACCGGTCCTGAAGCTTTCTTT
d_call: TRBD1; clone_size: NA; v_call: TRBV30; j_call: TRBJ2-5; cdr3_aa: CAWSVYDRDQETQYF; cdr3_nt: TGTGCCTGGAGTGTGTATGACAGGGACCAAGAGACCCAGTACTTC
d_call: TRBD1; clone_size: NA; v_call: TRBV6-1; j_call: TRBJ1-5; cdr3_aa: CASSGWTGSNQPQHF; cdr3_nt: TGTGCCAGCAGTGGGTGGACAGGGAGCAATCAGCCCCAGCATTTT
d_call: TRBD2; clone_size: NA; v_call: TRBV5-6; j_call: TRBJ2-7; cdr3_aa: CASSLGGGRYEQYF; cdr3_nt: TGTGCCAGCAGCTTGGGCGGGGGGCGGTACGAGCAGTACTTC
d_call: NA; clone_size: NA; v_call: TRBV27; j_call: TRBJ2-1; cdr3_aa: CASSLGSGSYNEQFF; cdr3_nt: TGTGCCAGCAGTTTGGGGAGCGGCTCCTACAATGAGCAGTTCTTC
d_call: NA; clone_size: NA; v_call: TRBV14; j_call: TRBJ2-5; cdr3_aa: CASSRRQETQYF; cdr3_nt: TGTGCCAGCAGCCGAAGACAAGAGACCCAGTACTTC
d_call: TRBD1; clone_size: NA; v_call: TRBV14; j_call: TRBJ2-1; cdr3_aa: CASSQDWGQGYNEQFF; cdr3_nt: TGTGCCAGCAGCCAAGATTGGGGACAGGGGTACAATGAGCAGTTCTTC
d_call: NA; clone_size: NA; v_call: TRBV27; j_call: TRBJ1-5; cdr3_aa: CASSLSADYSNQPQHF; cdr3_nt: TGTGCCAGCAGTTTATCGGCGGATTATAGCAATCAGCCCCAGCATTTT
d_call: TRBD1; clone_size: few; v_call: TRBV6-1; j_call: TRBJ2-5; cdr3_aa: CASSEAGQGRETQYF; cdr3_nt: TGTGCCAGCAGTGAAGCGGGACAGGGGCGGGAGACCCAGTACTTC
d_call: NA; clone_size: NA; v_call: TRBV1; j_call: TRBJ2-7; cdr3_aa: CTSSQDQGASGEVYEQYF; cdr3_nt: TGCACCAGCAGCCAGGACCAAGGGGCTAGCGGGGAGGTCTACGAGCAGTACTTC
d_call: NA; clone_size: NA; v_call: TRBV27; j_call: TRBJ2-7; cdr3_aa: CASSLLGLTYEQYF; cdr3_nt: TGTGCCAGCAGTTTATTAGGACTCACCTACGAGCAGTACTTC
d_call: NA; clone_size: NA; v_call: TRBV9; j_call: TRBJ1-6; cdr3_aa: CASSVLAGDSPLHF; cdr3_nt: TGTGCCAGCAGCGTACTGGCAGGGGATTCACCCCTCCACTTT
d_call: TRBD2; clone_size: NA; v_call: TRBV6-5; j_call: TRBJ2-1; cdr3_aa: CASSLSGGADEQFF; cdr3_nt: TGTGCCAGCAGTCTTAGCGGGGGGGCGGATGAGCAGTTCTTC
d_call: NA; clone_size: NA; v_call: TRBV2; j_call: TRBJ2-7; cdr3_aa: CASSQSMDEQYF; cdr3_nt: TGTGCCAGCAGTCAATCAATGGACGAGCAGTACTTC
d_call: TRBD1; clone_size: once; v_call: TRBV30; j_call: TRBJ1-4; cdr3_aa: CAWSGVQGGGEKLFF; cdr3_nt: TGTGCCTGGAGTGGAGTCCAGGGGGGTGGAGAAAAACTGTTTTTT
d_call: NA; clone_size: NA; v_call: TRBV5-6; j_call: TRBJ2-5; cdr3_aa: CASSFDSSETQYF; cdr3_nt: TGTGCCAGCAGCTTTGACAGTTCAGAGACCCAGTACTTC
d_call: TRBD2; clone_size: once; v_call: TRBV5-4; j_call: TRBJ2-1; cdr3_aa: CASTRTSGGAAYNEQFF; cdr3_nt: TGTGCCAGCACCCGGACTAGCGGGGGGGCTGCATACAATGAGCAGTTCTTC
d_call: NA; clone_size: NA; v_call: TRBV6-6; j_call: TRBJ2-5; cdr3_aa: CASKSSFQETQYF; cdr3_nt: TGTGCCAGCAAGTCCTCCTTCCAAGAGACCCAGTACTTC
d_call: NA; clone_size: NA; v_call: TRBV6-6; j_call: TRBJ1-5; cdr3_aa: CASSYDRSFNQPQHF; cdr3_nt: TGTGCCAGCAGTTACGATAGGTCATTCAATCAGCCCCAGCATTTT
d_call: NA; clone_size: NA; v_call: TRBV19; j_call: TRBJ2-2; cdr3_aa: CASSWSRQRLEGGTGELFF; cdr3_nt: TGTGCCAGTAGTTGGTCAAGACAGAGGCTTGAAGGCGGCACCGGGGAGCTGTTTTTT
d_call: NA; clone_size: NA; v_call: TRBV6-5; j_call: TRBJ1-2; cdr3_aa: CASTNWNYGYTF; cdr3_nt: TGTGCCAGCACGAACTGGAACTATGGCTACACCTTC
d_call: NA; clone_size: NA; v_call: TRBV19; j_call: TRBJ2-2; cdr3_aa: CASIGGLPGTGELFF; cdr3_nt: TGTGCCAGTATCGGGGGACTGCCCGGCACCGGGGAGCTGTTTTTT
d_call: NA; clone_size: few; v_call: TRBV9; j_call: TRBJ1-2; cdr3_aa: CASSVDGGYGYTF; cdr3_nt: TGTGCCAGCAGCGTAGATGGGGGGTATGGCTACACCTTC
d_call: NA; clone_size: NA; v_call: TRBV5-1; j_call: TRBJ2-7; cdr3_aa: CASSSEPGPTYEQYF; cdr3_nt: TGCGCCAGCAGCTCGGAACCGGGACCCACCTACGAGCAGTACTTC
d_call: TRBD1; clone_size: NA; v_call: TRBV11-2; j_call: TRBJ2-7; cdr3_aa: CASSPEDRGRYF; cdr3_nt: TGTGCCAGCAGCCCCGAGGACAGGGGTCGGTACTTC
d_call: TRBD2; clone_size: NA; v_call: TRBV6-5; j_call: TRBJ2-7; cdr3_aa: CASSYRTRSYF; cdr3_nt: TGTGCCAGCAGTTACCGGACTAGATCATACTTC
d_call: TRBD1; clone_size: NA; v_call: TRBV6-6; j_call: TRBJ2-7; cdr3_aa: CASRNSPDRAKYEQYF; cdr3_nt: TGTGCCAGCAGAAATTCGCCTGACAGGGCCAAGTACGAGCAGTACTTC
d_call: TRBD2; clone_size: once; v_call: TRBV7-3; j_call: TRBJ2-7; cdr3_aa: CASSPTSASYEQYF; cdr3_nt: TGTGCCAGCAGCCCCACTAGCGCCTCCTACGAGCAGTACTTC